This TCR beta chain came from a study of blood T cell repertoires in COVID-19. Trimming removed 3 bases from V and 6 bases from J; junction bases left unmatched: 15. The CDR3 is 17 amino acids. CDR1 SGHDT and CDR2 YYEEEE come from the germline V gene. The data were produced by immunoSEQ multiplex PCR, yet TCRdb's version contains in-frame clones alone and is incomplete. The sample shows about 270,000 clones, around 84% of them seen only once. The clonotype originates from a human donor with COVID-19, enrolled during active disease. The donor label of this sample is uncertain. Sequencing used peripheral blood. The chain has TRBV5-6 and TRBJ2-3; 8 positions match TRBD2. The CDR3 spells CASSSALSGSLSDTQYF. The CDR3 DNA is TGTGCCAGCAGCTCTGCCCTAAGCGGGAGTTTATCGGATACGCAGTATTTT.